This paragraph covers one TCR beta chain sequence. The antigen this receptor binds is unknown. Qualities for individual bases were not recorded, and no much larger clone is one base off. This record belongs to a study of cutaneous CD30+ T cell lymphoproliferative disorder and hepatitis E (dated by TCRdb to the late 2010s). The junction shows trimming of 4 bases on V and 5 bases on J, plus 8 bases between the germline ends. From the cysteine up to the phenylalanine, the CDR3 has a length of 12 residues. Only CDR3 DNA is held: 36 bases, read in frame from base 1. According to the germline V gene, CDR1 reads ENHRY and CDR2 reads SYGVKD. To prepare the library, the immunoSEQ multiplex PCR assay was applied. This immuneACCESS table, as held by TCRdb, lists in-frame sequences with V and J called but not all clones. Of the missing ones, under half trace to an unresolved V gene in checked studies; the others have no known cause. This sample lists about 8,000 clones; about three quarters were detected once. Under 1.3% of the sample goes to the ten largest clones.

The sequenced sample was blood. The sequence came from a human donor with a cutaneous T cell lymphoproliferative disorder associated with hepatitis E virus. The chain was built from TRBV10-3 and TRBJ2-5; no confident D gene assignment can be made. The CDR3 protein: CAISGAGETQYF. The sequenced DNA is TGTGCCATCAGTGGGGCCGGTGAGACCCAGTACTTC.